Presented here are 30 T cell receptor beta chains from one specimen sequenced in a study of beta chain bispecific antibodies for T cell cancers. TCRdb independently ran MiXCR on the 5' RACE reads; one entry per CDR3 protein. The table shows 20,000 to 25,000 distinct CDR3 sequences, with about 2% occurring only once. Blood mononuclear cells were expanded for approximately 3 days using either OKT3 anti-CD3 antibody or CD3/CD28 beads. Study-level findings and limits: The TRBV12-3 share of total TRBV signal fell around 99% after anti-TRBV12 rather than anti-CD19 exposure. Most targeted TRBV signal came from the leukemia cell line cells, not normal T cells.

Their antigens are not known. Sequenced here: healthy donor T cells cultured with leukemia cells, sampled from a culture containing a bispecific antibody targeting TCR Vbeta12. These receptor sequences come from a human donor in good health. Some clones in this sample may be carry-over from other donors' samples.

This clonotype has at least ten counts. The gene calls are TRBV2 and TRBJ2-3; D remains unclear. Germline V gene data show CDR1 as SNHLY and CDR2 as FYNNEI. This CDR3 has 14 residues. V shed 6 bases and J shed 5 bases, with 15 bases lying between them. CDR3 protein: CASSALLGVDTQYF. The DNA for the CDR3 is TGTGCCAGCAGCGCCCTGTTGGGTGTAGATACGCAGTATTTT.

This clonotype was seen ten or more times. The gene calls are TRBV7-9 and TRBJ2-5; possible D gene TRBD2, 7 bases. CDR3 size: 15 residues. Germline CDR1 and CDR2: SEHNR and FQNEAQ (reference sequence). V was shortened by 6 bases and J by 1 base, with 15 bases between the two germline ends. Here the CDR3 DNA reads TGTGCCAGCAGATTTAACGGGGGGCCCCAAGAGACCCAGTACTTC. As protein: CASRFNGGPQETQYF.

This clonotype was recorded at least ten times. The chain combines TRBV19 with TRBJ2-1; D might be TRBD1 or TRBD2, each matching 6 bases. Trimming took 3 bases from V and 4 from J, leaving 13 bases between them. Germline values: CDR1 LNHDA, CDR2 SQIVND (reference sequence). The CDR3 contains 15 residues. The CDR3 DNA sequence: TGTGCCAGTAGTATGGTAACGGGGGCATACAATGAGCAGTTCTTC. Residues: CASSMVTGAYNEQFF.

This clonotype was counted ten times or more. The chain couples TRBV7-3 to TRBJ1-3; the match to TRBD1 covers 8 bases. V shed 5 bases and J 3 bases; nucleotides not matched to a gene: 15. Germline V CDR1 and CDR2: SGHTA, FQGTGA. This CDR3 comprises 18 residues. This chain's CDR3 is CASSKLRDRLQFGNTIYF. The CDR3 nucleotides are TGTGCCAGCAGCAAGCTCCGGGACAGGTTACAATTTGGAAACACCATATATTTT.

The genes are TRBV7-9 and TRBJ2-3, with 8 bases lining up with TRBD2. Looked up from germline, CDR1 is SEHNR and CDR2 is FQNEAQ (reference sequence). The V segment lost 2 bases and the J segment 2 bases; nucleotides outside the gene matches: 6. The length of the CDR3 is 16 residues. The CDR3 DNA reads TGTGCCAGCAGCTTAATGGGCGGGGGGCTCACAGATACGCAGTATTTT. Its protein product is CASSLMGGGLTDTQYF.

This clonotype showed up many times. The gene calls are TRBV9 and TRBJ2-7; D not certain. Germline V gene data show CDR1 as SGDLS and CDR2 as YYNGEE. The ends were cut back, 0 bases at V and 3 bases at J, with 7 bases in the middle. The CDR3 contains 13 residues. The CDR3 coding sequence is TGTGCCAGCAGCGTAGAACCAGACTACGAGCAGTACTTC. It is translated as CASSVEPDYEQYF.

In this sample, this clonotype turned up many times. J is TRBJ2-1 and V is TRBV7-8, with D maybe TRBD2 (5 bases). Trimming cost V 5 bases and J 14 bases, with 16 bases left between them. Germline V gives CDR1 SGHVS, CDR2 FQNEAQ. CDR3 size: 12 residues. CDR3 coding DNA: TGTGCCAGCAGCGAGGGTCCTTCTGGGGAGTTCTTC. It is translated as CASSEGPSGEFF.

This clonotype has a count of ten or more. The gene calls are TRBV5-1 and TRBJ1-2; TRBD1 agrees at 8 bases. The CDR3 loop spans 15 amino acids. Germline assignment: CDR1 SGHRS and CDR2 YFSETQ. V shed 0 bases, J shed 4 bases, and the junction held 5 bases outside the gene matches. The CDR3 DNA follows: TGCGCCAGCAGCTTGGCGGACAGGGTAATCTATGGCTACACCTTC. It yields the protein CASSLADRVIYGYTF.

This clonotype has a count of ten or more. This rearrangement joins TRBV20-1 to TRBJ1-1, with 8 positions matching TRBD1. The length of the CDR3 is 14 residues. V lost 5 bases and J lost 2; bases outside the gene matches: 7. The germline gives CDR1 DFQATT, CDR2 SNEGSKA (reference sequence). The CDR3 nucleotides read TGCAGTGCTTATTACTCAGGGGGCAACACTGAAGCTTTCTTT. This translates into CSAYYSGGNTEAFF.

This clonotype was picked up many times. The chain recombines TRBV6-6 with TRBJ2-2, with D possibly being TRBD2 (5 bases). Trimming shortened V by 2 bases and J by 9 bases, and 10 bases separated the two germline ends. The germline V gene encodes CDR1 MNHNY and CDR2 SVGAGI (reference sequence). The CDR3 has 13 amino acids. As DNA, the CDR3 is TGTGCCAGCAGTTACGGGCCGGGGAGGGAGCTGTTTTTT. It yields the protein CASSYGPGRELFF.

The rearrangement uses TRBV5-4 and TRBJ2-7; D is perhaps TRBD1 (5 bases). V was clipped by 1 base and J by 5 bases, with 13 bases between them. Per germline, CDR1 SGHNT and CDR2 YYREEE (reference sequence). The CDR3 runs 14 residues. The CDR3 is CASSLLGDLHEQYF. CDR3 nucleotides: TGTGCCAGCAGCTTGCTAGGGGATCTCCACGAGCAGTACTTC.

This clonotype was seen ten or more times. This chain links TRBV12-3 or TRBV12-4 with TRBJ2-7; D may be TRBD1 or TRBD2 (5 bases each). V was pared by 2 bases and J by 5 bases, with 7 bases between. This CDR3 comprises 12 residues. CDR3 loop: CASSLMGHEQYF. The CDR3 nucleotides read TGTGCCAGCAGTTTAATGGGACACGAGCAGTACTTC.

This clonotype has just a few counts. The V call is TRBV19, the J call TRBJ2-5, with 7 positions matching TRBD1. Trimming removed 4 bases from V and 2 bases from J; junction bases left unmatched: 4. This CDR3 contains 14 residues. The germline CDR1 and CDR2 sequences are LNHDA and SQIVND (reference sequence). For the CDR3, the DNA is TGTGCCAGTAGTACCCGGACAGGACAAGAGACCCAGTACTTC. Its translation: CASSTRTGQETQYF.

This clonotype ranks as medium-sized. The chain couples TRBV3-1 to TRBJ2-5, with 10 bases fitting TRBD1. The germline gives CDR1 LGHDT, CDR2 YNNKEL (reference sequence). Germline trimming cut 2 bases from V and 5 bases from J; bases unmatched to any gene: 5. The length of the CDR3 is 15 residues. The CDR3, as DNA: TGTGCCAGCAGCCAATGGGACAGGGGAGTCGAGACCCAGTACTTC. Protein product: CASSQWDRGVETQYF.

This clonotype was observed at least ten times. The rearrangement uses TRBV11-3 and TRBJ2-5, with a possible D match to TRBD1 (5 bases). The CDR3 has 13 amino acids. Deletions cut 5 bases from V and 5 bases from J, with 12 bases between. The germline V gene encodes CDR1 SGHNT and CDR2 YENEEA. CDR3 bases: TGTGCCAGCAGCCAGGTGGCAGGGGAGACCCAGTACTTC. Amino acid sequence: CASSQVAGETQYF.

Many counts were recorded for this clonotype. The genes are TRBV3-1 and TRBJ2-1; the match to TRBD1 covers 7 bases. The CDR3 is 15 amino acids. With 4 bases clipped from V and 5 bases from J, the junction kept 8 bases outside the gene matches. CDR1 is LGHDT, CDR2 YNNKEL, per germline (reference sequence). This chain's CDR3 is CASSPLGTEDNEQFF. The CDR3 DNA reads TGTGCCAGCAGCCCTCTAGGGACAGAAGACAATGAGCAGTTCTTC.

V usage is TRBV19 and J usage is TRBJ2-5; weak D call: TRBD2 (6 bases). V was clipped by 6 bases and J by 5 bases, with 13 bases between them. The V gene's germline CDR1 is LNHDA and CDR2 SQIVND (reference sequence). The CDR3 length is 13 residues. CDR3 residues: CASRQLAQETQYF. The DNA of the CDR3 is TGTGCCAGTAGACAACTAGCTCAGGAGACCCAGTACTTC.

The chain has TRBV2 and TRBJ2-1; D is unclear. The V end lost 1 base, the J end lost 10 bases, and 11 bases lay between the germline ends. The CDR3 consists of 13 residues. Looked up from germline, CDR1 is SNHLY and CDR2 is FYNNEI. In DNA form, the CDR3 reads TGTGCCAGCAGTGAAGGGCCTGGCTTCGAGCAGTTCTTC. This encodes CASSEGPGFEQFF.

This clonotype was detected ten times or more. The rearrangement uses TRBV5-6 and TRBJ1-2; D remains ambiguous. From germline, CDR1 is SGHDT and CDR2 YYEEEE. V was cut by 1 base and J by 6 bases, with 13 bases left in between. This CDR3 has 14 residues. CDR3 protein: CASSLWSEYDGYTF. The DNA for the CDR3 is TGTGCCAGCAGCTTGTGGTCCGAGTATGATGGCTACACCTTC.

This clonotype was observed many times. The chain recombines TRBV4-1 with TRBJ1-1; D may be TRBD1 (5 bases). This CDR3 has 14 amino acids. The V gene's germline CDR1 is MGHRA and CDR2 YSYEKL. V lost 3 bases and J lost 0, with 8 bases in between. CDR3 DNA sequence: TGCGCCAGCAGCCATACGGACATGAACACTGAAGCTTTCTTT. It encodes CASSHTDMNTEAFF.

This clonotype came up many times. The rearrangement links TRBV18 to TRBJ2-3, with D perhaps being TRBD1 or TRBD2 (5 bases each). The germline V and J ends were trimmed by 3 bases and 4 bases, with 20 bases remaining between them. CDR3 length equals 17 residues. Germline V gene data show CDR1 as KGHSH and CDR2 as LQKENI. For the CDR3, the DNA is TGTGCCAGCTCACCTCCGGGACCAACGGAAGAGGCAGATACGCAGTATTTT. Its translation: CASSPPGPTEEADTQYF.

At least ten counts were recorded for this clonotype. V is TRBV10-1 and J is TRBJ2-3, with D possibly being TRBD1 or TRBD2 (5 bases each). This CDR3 comprises 13 residues. Trimming removed 0 bases at V and 12 bases at J, with 13 bases between. Germline loops: CDR1 WNHNN, CDR2 SYGVQD (reference sequence). Here the CDR3 DNA reads TGCGCCAGCAGTGAGTCGACTCAGGGACCTCAGTATTTT. It codes for CASSESTQGPQYF.

The table lists this clonotype with many counts. This chain uses TRBV29-1 with TRBJ2-2; a weak D match, TRBD1 (7 bases). The CDR3 runs to 15 residues. Germline V gene sequence: CDR1 SQVTM, CDR2 ANQGSEA. V lost 2 bases and J lost 6, with 16 bases in between. The CDR3 spells CSVELYGRGAGELFF. CDR3 coding DNA: TGCAGCGTTGAATTGTACGGCAGGGGGGCCGGGGAGCTGTTTTTT.

This clonotype showed up many times. The chain recombines TRBV20-1 with TRBJ1-1; possibly TRBD1 for D (5 bases). Trimming pared 0 bases from V and 4 bases from J, leaving 12 bases between. CDR3 length: 14 residues. Germline CDR1 and CDR2: DFQATT and SNEGSKA (reference sequence). In DNA, the CDR3 is TGCAGTGCTAGAGATTCCCAGGGTCCCACTGAAGCTTTCTTT. Its translation is CSARDSQGPTEAFF.

This clonotype was detected many times. The V gene is TRBV4-1, the J gene TRBJ2-1; 10 bases align to TRBD1. The CDR3 contains 18 residues. The germline V gene has CDR1 MGHRA and CDR2 YSYEKL. With V trimmed by 1 base and J by 7 bases, 13 bases remained unmatched. Here the CDR3 DNA reads TGCGCCAGCAGCCAAGCGGGGCTTATGGGACAGGGGAGTAATGAGCAGTTCTTC. This gives the protein CASSQAGLMGQGSNEQFF.

This clonotype was seen at least ten times. This rearrangement joins TRBV9 to TRBJ2-7; D not certain. Looked up from germline, CDR1 is SGDLS and CDR2 is YYNGEE. The CDR3 spans 12 residues. Trimming left V 0 bases short and J 7 bases short, with 8 bases between. In DNA, the CDR3 is TGTGCCAGCAGCGTAGATATAGGGGAGCAGTACTTC. Translated: CASSVDIGEQYF.

In this sample, this clonotype turned up many times. V usage is TRBV11-2 and J usage is TRBJ2-2; D call uncertain. This CDR3 is built from 13 residues. Trimming shortened V by 3 bases and J by 4 bases, and 6 bases separated the two germline ends. Germline CDR1 reads SGHAT; CDR2 reads FQNNGV. This CDR3 is CASSFRPTGELFF. Written as DNA, the CDR3 is TGTGCCAGCAGCTTTCGACCCACCGGGGAGCTGTTTTTT.

Many counts were recorded for this clonotype. The gene calls are TRBV10-3 and TRBJ2-3; possible D gene TRBD2, 6 bases. The CDR3 is made up of 15 amino acids. V lost 7 bases and J 1 base, leaving 15 bases between the germline ends. Germline assignment: CDR1 ENHRY and CDR2 SYGVKD. CDR3 bases: TGTGCCATCACCTCACGTGGCGGGGGCACAGATACGCAGTATTTT. This encodes CAITSRGGGTDTQYF.

This clonotype showed up many times. The J gene is TRBJ2-5, the V gene TRBV5-1; no firm D call. Trimming pared 4 bases from V and 2 bases from J, leaving 15 bases between. The CDR3 has 15 amino acids. Germline V gives CDR1 SGHRS, CDR2 YFSETQ. The CDR3 sequence is CASSSAWAEQETQYF. The CDR3 DNA reads as TGCGCCAGCAGCAGTGCCTGGGCAGAGCAAGAGACCCAGTACTTC.

This clonotype was seen at least ten times. The chain employs TRBV27 and TRBJ2-7; possibly TRBD1 or TRBD2 for D (5 bases each). Between the trimmed V and J ends, which lost 2 bases and 2 bases, there was a span of 10 bases. This CDR3 has 14 amino acids. The germline V gene encodes CDR1 MNHEY and CDR2 SMNVEV (reference sequence). CDR3: CASSLGDGTYEQYF. As DNA, the CDR3 is TGTGCCAGCAGTTTAGGGGACGGTACCTACGAGCAGTACTTC.